The clone carrying this TCR beta chain came up a few times. The antigen remains undetermined. These data come from a study of OX40 agonist ivuxolimab in advanced cancers. As for the study in general: Administration of intravenous ivuxolimab to patients occurred every 2 weeks at 0.01 to 10 mg/kg. Partial responses were achieved by three patients: one hepatocellular carcinoma, two cutaneous melanoma.

The method was immunoSEQ multiplex PCR; TCRdb's version includes in-frame clones alone and lacks a portion of them. Here the sample spans 75,000 to 90,000 clones, about four fifths being singletons. The study, taken as a whole, reports: Both blood CD4+ and CD8+ T cells showed clonal growth by week 6 at 0.1 to 3.0 mg/kg.

CDR1 and CDR2 from the germline V gene are ENHRY and SYGVKD. This CDR3 has 13 amino acids. V trimming: 6 bases; J trimming: 1 base; junction bases outside the gene matches: 1. The sequenced sample was CD4+ or CD8+ T cells sorted from blood, obtained in a trial of the OX40 agonist ivuxolimab. This TCR was recovered from an adult with an advanced solid tumor such as melanoma, head and neck, liver or kidney cancer. The chain links TRBV10-3 to TRBJ1-1; 8 bases are a match to TRBD1. In nucleotides, the CDR3 is TGTGCCATCAGGGACAGGGCGAACACTGAAGCTTTCTTT. Residues: CAIRDRANTEAFF.